The 32 T cell receptor beta chains below come from one sample, sequenced in a study of OX40 agonist ivuxolimab in advanced cancers. Assay: immunoSEQ multiplex PCR; the TCRdb copy retains only in-frame clones and omits some. Of approximately 69,000 clones listed, 88% are singletons. The source material was CD4+ or CD8+ T cells sorted from blood, sampled in a trial of the OX40 agonist ivuxolimab. The receptors were sampled from an adult with an advanced solid tumor such as melanoma, head and neck, liver or kidney cancer.

For the CDR3, the DNA is TGTGCCAGCAGCCCCGCGACAGGGGAATTTGAAGCTTTCTTT. This encodes CASSPATGEFEAFF. The V call is TRBV7-2, the J call TRBJ1-1, with 8 bases matching TRBD1. The CDR3 is made up of 14 amino acids. Germline CDR1 SGHTA, CDR2 FQGNSA. Trimming at V came to 5 bases and at J to 7 bases, leaving 9 bases not matched to a gene.

The chain couples TRBV5-4 to TRBJ1-2, with D possibly matching TRBD1 (5 bases). V lost 3 bases and J lost 4, with 7 bases in between. The CDR3 is 12 residues long. Germline V gene lookup returns CDR1 SGHNT and CDR2 YYREEE (reference sequence). The CDR3 spells CASSYQGYGYTF. The DNA for the CDR3 is TGTGCCAGCAGCTATCAGGGCTATGGCTACACCTTC.

This sequence joins TRBV5-4 and TRBJ1-3, with TRBD1 as a possible D gene (6 bases). Trimming removed 4 bases from V and 3 bases from J, with 17 bases in between. CDR1 SGHNT and CDR2 YYREEE come from the germline V gene (reference sequence). This CDR3 region has 16 residues. CDR3 coding DNA: TGTGCCAGCAGCCTCAACACAGGGACCAGTGGAAACACCATATATTTT. Its protein is CASSLNTGTSGNTIYF.

J is TRBJ2-6 and V is TRBV19, with TRBD1 as a possible D gene (5 bases). From germline, CDR1 is LNHDA and CDR2 SQIVND (reference sequence). The CDR3 spans 13 residues. The V and J ends lost 10 bases and 7 bases respectively, with 14 bases between them. CDR3 residues: CATQDAHANVLTF. Written as DNA, the CDR3 is TGTGCCACACAGGACGCCCATGCCAACGTCCTGACTTTC.

The rearrangement uses TRBV27 and TRBJ2-1; a weak D match, TRBD2 (5 bases). Germline values: CDR1 MNHEY, CDR2 SMNVEV (reference sequence). The CDR3 totals 16 residues. Trimming left V 0 bases short and J 4 bases short, with 13 bases between. The CDR3 DNA reads as TGTGCCAGCAGTTTATCATCGCGACTACCTTACAATGAGCAGTTCTTC. It specifies CASSLSSRLPYNEQFF.

About this clone: The same CDR3 also results from other DNA sequences found in this sample. This chain uses TRBV18 with TRBJ1-3, with a tentative D call TRBD1 (5 bases). The CDR3 consists of 14 residues. The germline V gene has CDR1 KGHSH and CDR2 LQKENI. V was pared by 3 bases and J by 2 bases, with 8 bases between. The CDR3 is CASSPGGTGNTIYF. CDR3 bases: TGTGCCAGCTCACCGGGGGGAACTGGAAACACCATATATTTT.

This clone showed up just once. The gene calls are TRBV2 and TRBJ1-1; no definite D call. V gave up 4 bases and J gave up 3 bases, with 9 bases separating them. The CDR3 spans 13 residues. Germline V gene data show CDR1 as SNHLY and CDR2 as FYNNEI. CDR3 residues: CASSADLYTEAFF. In nucleotides, the CDR3 is TGTGCCAGCAGTGCCGACCTATACACTGAAGCTTTCTTT.

This CDR3 is CASSRTGAAYEQYF. The CDR3 DNA sequence: TGTGCCAGTAGTCGGACAGGGGCGGCCTACGAGCAGTACTTC. V and J are TRBV19 and TRBJ2-7; 9 nucleotides line up with TRBD1. Germline CDR1 reads LNHDA; CDR2 reads SQIVND (reference sequence). With V trimmed by 5 bases and J by 2 bases, 4 bases remained unmatched. The CDR3 runs 14 residues.

CDR3 amino acids: CAWSWVGVGYGYTF. The CDR3 DNA follows: TGTGCCTGGAGTTGGGTAGGGGTCGGCTATGGCTACACCTTC. The chain uses TRBV30 and TRBJ1-2, with D perhaps matching TRBD1 (5 bases). The CDR3 loop spans 14 amino acids. V lost 2 bases and J 4 bases, leaving 14 bases between the germline ends. Germline V CDR1 and CDR2: GTSNPN, SVGIG (reference sequence).

CDR3 nucleotide sequence: TGTGCCAGCAGCGTAGAGTCGAGCTCTGGAAACACCATATATTTT. Translated, it gives CASSVESSSGNTIYF. The chain links TRBV9 to TRBJ1-3; D is undetermined. V was clipped by 0 bases and J by 0 bases, with 7 bases between them. In germline, CDR1 is SGDLS, CDR2 YYNGEE. The CDR3 is made up of 15 amino acids.

The chain employs TRBV10-3 and TRBJ2-7; 11 positions match TRBD1. This CDR3 spans 16 amino acids. Looked up from germline, CDR1 is ENHRY and CDR2 is SYGVKD. With V trimmed by 4 bases and J by 1 base, 6 bases remained unmatched. The CDR3 reads CAISGPGTGGSYEQYF. The CDR3 DNA reads as TGTGCCATCAGTGGACCCGGGACAGGGGGATCCTACGAGCAGTACTTC.

The chain uses TRBV7-9 and TRBJ2-5; D tentatively reads TRBD1 or TRBD2 (5 bases each). Germline CDR1 and CDR2: SEHNR and FQNEAQ (reference sequence). CDR3 length: 16 residues. V was clipped by 1 base and J by 4 bases, with 16 bases between them. Here the CDR3 DNA reads TGTGCCAGCAGCTTAGAACGGGGCCCGCTTGGAGAGACCCAGTACTTC. Its protein product is CASSLERGPLGETQYF.

CDR3 nucleotide sequence: TGTGCCAGCAGCAAAAGCGGGACCCCCCCCGGGACCCCCTCCTACGAGCAGTACTTC. Protein: CASSKSGTPPGTPSYEQYF. The chain combines TRBV21-1 with TRBJ2-7; the table's D call, TRBD2, has no DNA check behind it. TRBV21-1 is classified as a pseudogene. The CDR3 totals 19 residues.

The chain couples TRBV5-1 to TRBJ2-7; no definite D call. V lost 0 bases to trimming and J lost 5 bases, with 12 bases between them. The CDR3 is 14 amino acids. Germline V gene data show CDR1 as SGHRS and CDR2 as YFSETQ. The CDR3 nucleotides read TGCGCCAGCAGCTTGGGAAGACCAAGCGACGAGCAGTACTTC. Translated: CASSLGRPSDEQYF.

This chain connects TRBV9 to TRBJ2-1; 13 nucleotides line up with TRBD2. The CDR3 has 19 residues. Germline CDR1 reads SGDLS; CDR2 reads YYNGEE. V shed 6 bases and J 0 bases; nucleotides not matched to a gene: 12. The CDR3 DNA reads as TGTGCCAGCACCACTTTGGGACTAGCGGGGTTAAGCTCCTACAATGAGCAGTTCTTC. Translating it yields CASTTLGLAGLSSYNEQFF.

The V call is TRBV12-2, the J call TRBJ2-2; TRBD1 was called by the table and not checked on the DNA. TRBV12-2 is marked as a pseudogene. The CDR3 is made up of 17 amino acids. The CDR3 here is CASRLNGTGRNTGELFF. The CDR3 DNA follows: TGTGCAAGTCGCTTAAATGGGACAGGGAGGAACACCGGGGAGCTGTTTTTT.

The gene calls are TRBV7-9 and TRBJ2-5, with TRBD2 as a possible D gene (6 bases). Germline loops: CDR1 SEHNR, CDR2 FQNEAQ (reference sequence). This CDR3 is built from 14 residues. V was shortened by 1 base and J by 4 bases, with 10 bases between the two germline ends. Here the CDR3 reads CASSLGPAGETQYF. CDR3 nucleotides: TGTGCCAGCAGCTTAGGCCCAGCGGGAGAGACCCAGTACTTC.

This chain links TRBV7-3 with TRBJ2-6; 10 bases fit TRBD1. Germline trimming cut 2 bases from V and 3 bases from J; bases unmatched to any gene: 10. Per germline, CDR1 SGHTA and CDR2 FQGTGA. There are 19 residues in the CDR3. This chain's CDR3 is CASSLPGQGGALGANVLTF. The CDR3 DNA sequence: TGTGCCAGCAGCTTACCCGGACAGGGGGGGGCGCTTGGGGCCAACGTCCTGACTTTC.

The chain joins TRBV7-9 to TRBJ1-1; TRBD1 is a possible D gene (5 bases). CDR3 length: 13 amino acids. V was clipped by 4 bases and J by 4 bases, with 10 bases between them. From germline, CDR1 is SEHNR and CDR2 FQNEAQ (reference sequence). The CDR3: CASSSGRITEAFF. For the CDR3, the DNA is TGTGCCAGCAGCTCGGGACGGATCACTGAAGCTTTCTTT.

The CDR3 nucleotides read TGTGCCAGCAGCTTGGGCGCGCGGTCCTATGGCTACACCTTC. Translating it yields CASSLGARSYGYTF. The chain recombines TRBV5-6 with TRBJ1-2; D not resolved. V was clipped by 0 bases and J by 4 bases, with 10 bases between them. This CDR3 has 14 amino acids. Germline CDR1 reads SGHDT; CDR2 reads YYEEEE.

This clone was seen only a few times. J is TRBJ2-3 and V is TRBV7-9; TRBD2 matches at 14 bases. J lost 5 bases, V lost 5 bases, and 9 bases had no gene match. CDR1 SEHNR and CDR2 FQNEAQ come from the germline V gene (reference sequence). The CDR3 loop spans 17 amino acids. CDR3 sequence: CASSPRGLAGVGDTQYF. DNA for the CDR3: TGTGCCAGCAGCCCCCGGGGACTAGCGGGAGTGGGAGATACGCAGTATTTT.

The CDR3 sequence is CASSPDSRGTYEQYF. CDR3 in DNA: TGTGCCAGCTCACCGGACTCCCGGGGGACCTACGAGCAGTACTTC. The rearrangement joins TRBV18 to TRBJ2-7, with TRBD2 as a possible D gene (6 bases). With 3 bases removed from V and 2 bases from J, the gap between germline ends came to 14 bases. This CDR3 spans 15 amino acids. Germline V gene lookup returns CDR1 KGHSH and CDR2 LQKENI.

The chain is built from TRBV27 and TRBJ2-7, with a tentative D call TRBD1 (6 bases). This CDR3 comprises 16 residues. In germline, CDR1 is MNHEY, CDR2 SMNVEV (reference sequence). Between the trimmed V and J ends, which lost 3 bases and 0 bases, there was a span of 15 bases. CDR3 protein: CASSFHPTGPSYEQYF. CDR3 DNA sequence: TGTGCCAGCAGTTTCCACCCGACAGGACCCTCCTACGAGCAGTACTTC.

The chain couples TRBV6-5 to TRBJ2-7; 10 bases line up with TRBD1. Germline V CDR1 and CDR2: MNHEY, SVGAGI. This CDR3 is built from 13 residues. Unmatched junction bases numbered 4, after V lost 6 bases and J lost 5 bases. CDR3 bases: TGTGCCAGCAGAGGGACAGGGGCCCACGAGCAGTACTTC. Its protein product is CASRGTGAHEQYF.

This sequence joins TRBV19 and TRBJ2-1; D gene ambiguous. The CDR3 covers 14 residues. V lost 6 bases and J lost 8, with 17 bases in between. The germline gives CDR1 LNHDA, CDR2 SQIVND (reference sequence). The CDR3 here is CASSLNPTVHEQFF. CDR3 in DNA: TGTGCCAGTAGCCTGAACCCGACTGTGCATGAGCAGTTCTTC.

The chain combines TRBV28 with TRBJ2-3; no firm D call. Trimming cost V 6 bases and J 2 bases, with 9 bases left between them. Germline-derived CDR1 and CDR2 are MDHEN and SYDVKM. This CDR3 spans 13 amino acids. The CDR3 DNA follows: TGTGCCAGCAGCTTCAGTGACACAGATACGCAGTATTTT. Amino acids: CASSFSDTDTQYF.

This chain uses TRBV9 with TRBJ1-1; weak D call: TRBD1 (6 bases). Between the trimmed V and J ends, which lost 0 bases and 4 bases, there was a span of 16 bases. Germline V CDR1 and CDR2: SGDLS, YYNGEE. The CDR3 runs to 16 residues. The CDR3 nucleotides are TGTGCCAGCAGCGTAGGGTTTGGGACACTTCCCACTGAAGCTTTCTTT. This gives the protein CASSVGFGTLPTEAFF.

The chain carries TRBV2 and TRBJ1-1, with D unresolved. Germline values: CDR1 SNHLY, CDR2 FYNNEI. V gave up 7 bases and J gave up 2 bases, with 11 bases separating them. This CDR3 spans 13 amino acids. CDR3 protein: CASIKEINTEAFF. In DNA, the CDR3 is TGTGCCAGCATTAAGGAGATCAACACTGAAGCTTTCTTT.

Regarding this clone: The identical CDR3 is also encoded by other nucleotide sequences in the sample. The V gene is TRBV10-3, the J gene TRBJ1-1; 7 bases align to TRBD1. This CDR3 has 13 amino acids. Germline V gene data show CDR1 as ENHRY and CDR2 as SYGVKD. The ends lost 6 bases at V and 4 bases at J; junction bases unmatched: 5. The CDR3 reads CAISESGGTEAFF. The CDR3 DNA reads as TGTGCCATCAGCGAATCAGGGGGCACTGAAGCTTTCTTT.

The rearrangement links TRBV15 to TRBJ2-2, with D hard to call. Germline V gene data show CDR1 as LNHNV and CDR2 as YYDKDF (reference sequence). This CDR3 has 13 amino acids. Trimming removed 3 bases from V and 4 bases from J, with 6 bases in between. Written as DNA, the CDR3 is TGTGCCACCAGCAGGATGGGCACCGGGGAGCTGTTTTTT. Protein product: CATSRMGTGELFF.

The J gene is TRBJ2-5, the V gene TRBV7-9; 8 nucleotides match TRBD1. Germline V gives CDR1 SEHNR, CDR2 FQNEAQ (reference sequence). The V and J ends lost 5 bases and 2 bases, in that order; junction bases with no gene match: 10. This CDR3 has 16 residues. The CDR3 region is CASSTSSGTGQETQYF. The CDR3 bases are TGTGCCAGCAGCACCTCCTCCGGGACAGGACAAGAGACCCAGTACTTC.

The chain recombines TRBV10-3 with TRBJ1-5; D uncertain. Per germline, CDR1 ENHRY and CDR2 SYGVKD. The CDR3 runs 17 residues. The V end was cut by 0 bases, the J end by 7 bases, with 19 bases between. The CDR3 spells CAISESVLVRAGQPQHF. The CDR3 DNA follows: TGTGCCATCAGTGAGTCCGTACTAGTTCGGGCTGGGCAGCCCCAGCATTTT.